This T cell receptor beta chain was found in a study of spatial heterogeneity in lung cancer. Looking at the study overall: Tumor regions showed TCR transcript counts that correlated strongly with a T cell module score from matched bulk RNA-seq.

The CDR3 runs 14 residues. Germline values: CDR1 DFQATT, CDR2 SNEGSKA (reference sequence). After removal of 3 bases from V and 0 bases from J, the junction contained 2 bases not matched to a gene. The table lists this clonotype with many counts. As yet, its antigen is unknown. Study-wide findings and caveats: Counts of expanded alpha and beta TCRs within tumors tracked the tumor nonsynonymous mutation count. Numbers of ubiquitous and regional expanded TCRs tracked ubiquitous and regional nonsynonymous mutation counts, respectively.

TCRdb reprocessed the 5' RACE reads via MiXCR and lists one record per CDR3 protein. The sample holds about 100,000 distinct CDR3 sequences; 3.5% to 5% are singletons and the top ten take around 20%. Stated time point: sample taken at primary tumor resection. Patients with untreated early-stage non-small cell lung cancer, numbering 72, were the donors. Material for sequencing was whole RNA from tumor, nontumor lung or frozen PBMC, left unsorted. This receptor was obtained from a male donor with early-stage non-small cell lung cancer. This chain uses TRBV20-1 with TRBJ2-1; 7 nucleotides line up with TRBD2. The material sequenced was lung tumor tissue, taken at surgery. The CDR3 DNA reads TGCAGTGCTAGCGGGGGGAGCTCCTACAATGAGCAGTTCTTC. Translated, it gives CSASGGSSYNEQFF.